This T cell receptor beta chain was documented in a study of blood T cell repertoires in COVID-19. Clones were sequenced by immunoSEQ multiplex PCR, and TCRdb holds only the in-frame ones, with some missing. The repertoire holds about 14,000 clones, with less than 95% as singletons. Trimming removed 3 bases from V and 2 bases from J; junction bases left unmatched: 4. The CDR3 contains 14 residues. CDR1 SGHVS and CDR2 FQNEAQ come from the germline V gene. Sequenced input: peripheral blood. The TCR comes from a human donor in a cohort sampled during active COVID-19. The V gene is TRBV7-8, the J gene TRBJ2-7; TRBD1 agrees at 7 bases. The CDR3 region has the DNA TGTGCCAGCAGCTTGCGGACAGGCCCCTACGAGCAGTACTTC. Amino acids: CASSLRTGPYEQYF.